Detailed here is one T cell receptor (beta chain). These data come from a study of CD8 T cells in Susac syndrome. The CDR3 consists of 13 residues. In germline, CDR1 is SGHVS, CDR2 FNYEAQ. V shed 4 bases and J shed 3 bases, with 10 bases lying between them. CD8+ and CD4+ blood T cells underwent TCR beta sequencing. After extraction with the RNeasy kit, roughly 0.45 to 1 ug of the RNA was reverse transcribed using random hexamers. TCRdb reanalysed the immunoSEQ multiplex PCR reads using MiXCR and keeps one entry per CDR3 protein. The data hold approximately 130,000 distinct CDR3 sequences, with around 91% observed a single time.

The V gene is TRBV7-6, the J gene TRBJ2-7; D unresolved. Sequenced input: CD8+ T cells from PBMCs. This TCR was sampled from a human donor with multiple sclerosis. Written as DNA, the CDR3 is TGTGCCAGCAGCTCCCATCAAGACTACGAGCAGTACTTC. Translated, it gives CASSSHQDYEQYF.